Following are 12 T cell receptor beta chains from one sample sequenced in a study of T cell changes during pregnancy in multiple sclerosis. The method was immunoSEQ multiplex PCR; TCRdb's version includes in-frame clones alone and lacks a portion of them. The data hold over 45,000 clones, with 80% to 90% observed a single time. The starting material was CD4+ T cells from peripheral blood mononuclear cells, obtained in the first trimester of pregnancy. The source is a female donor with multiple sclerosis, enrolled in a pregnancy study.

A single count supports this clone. CDR3 amino acids: CASSASDRVTEAFF. The CDR3 DNA reads TGTGCCAGCAGTGCCTCGGACAGGGTCACTGAAGCTTTCTTT. The rearrangement uses TRBV27 and TRBJ1-1, with 8 bases fitting TRBD1. The CDR3 is 14 amino acids. Per the germline V gene, CDR1 is MNHEY and CDR2 is SMNVEV (reference sequence). The V gene end was trimmed by 5 bases and the J gene end by 4 bases; junction bases not matched to a gene: 6.

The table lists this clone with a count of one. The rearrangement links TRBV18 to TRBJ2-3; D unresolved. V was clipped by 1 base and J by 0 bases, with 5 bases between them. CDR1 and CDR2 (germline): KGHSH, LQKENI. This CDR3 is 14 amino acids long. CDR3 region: CASSPLRSTDTQYF. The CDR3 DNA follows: TGTGCCAGCTCACCACTTCGTAGCACAGATACGCAGTATTTT.

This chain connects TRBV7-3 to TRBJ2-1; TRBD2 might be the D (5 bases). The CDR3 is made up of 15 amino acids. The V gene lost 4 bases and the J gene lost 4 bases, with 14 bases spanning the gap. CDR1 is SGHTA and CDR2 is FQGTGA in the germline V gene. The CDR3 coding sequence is TGTGCCAGCAGCTCCGGGAAGCGGCCATACAATGAGCAGTTCTTC. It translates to CASSSGKRPYNEQFF.

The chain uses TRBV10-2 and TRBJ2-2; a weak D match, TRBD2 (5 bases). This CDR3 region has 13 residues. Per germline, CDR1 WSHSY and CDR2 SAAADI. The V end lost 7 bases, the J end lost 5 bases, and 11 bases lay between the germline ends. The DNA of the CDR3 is TGCGCCAGCACACGCCCGGGGACCGGGGAGCTGTTTTTT. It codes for CASTRPGTGELFF.

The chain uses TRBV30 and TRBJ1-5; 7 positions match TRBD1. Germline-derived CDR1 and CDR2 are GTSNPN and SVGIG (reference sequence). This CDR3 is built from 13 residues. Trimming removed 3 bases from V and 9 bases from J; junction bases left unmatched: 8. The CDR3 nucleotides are TGTGCCTGGAGGGGGGCCAGGGGGACGCCCCAGCATTTT. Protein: CAWRGARGTPQHF.

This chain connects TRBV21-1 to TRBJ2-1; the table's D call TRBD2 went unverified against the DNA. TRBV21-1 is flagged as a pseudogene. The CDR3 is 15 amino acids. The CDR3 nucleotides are TGTGCCAGCAGCAAGGGAGTCTTTACCTACAATGAGCAGTTCTTC. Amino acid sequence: CASSKGVFTYNEQFF.

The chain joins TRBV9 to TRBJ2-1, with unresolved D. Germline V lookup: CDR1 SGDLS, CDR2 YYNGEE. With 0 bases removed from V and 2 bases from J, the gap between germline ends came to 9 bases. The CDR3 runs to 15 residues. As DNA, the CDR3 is TGTGCCAGCAGCGTAGGGCTGCTGACCTACAATGAGCAGTTCTTC. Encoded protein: CASSVGLLTYNEQFF.

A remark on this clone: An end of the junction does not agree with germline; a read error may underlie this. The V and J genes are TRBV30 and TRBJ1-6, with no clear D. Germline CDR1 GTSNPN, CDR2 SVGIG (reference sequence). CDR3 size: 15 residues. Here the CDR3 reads CAWGVGSSYNSPLHF. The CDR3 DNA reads TGTGCCTGGGGTGTGGGGAGCTCCTATAATTCACCCCTCCACTTT.

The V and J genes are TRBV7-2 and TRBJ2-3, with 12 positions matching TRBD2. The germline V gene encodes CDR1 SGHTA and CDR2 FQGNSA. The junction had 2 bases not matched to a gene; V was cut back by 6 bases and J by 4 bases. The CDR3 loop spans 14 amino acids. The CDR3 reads CASRLAGGADTQYF. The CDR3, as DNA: TGTGCCAGCAGACTAGCGGGGGGCGCAGATACGCAGTATTTT.

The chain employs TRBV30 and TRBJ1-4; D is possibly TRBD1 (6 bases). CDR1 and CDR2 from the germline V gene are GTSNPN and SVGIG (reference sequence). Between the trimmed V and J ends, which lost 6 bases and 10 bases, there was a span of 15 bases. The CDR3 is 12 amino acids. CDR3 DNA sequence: TGTGCCTGTCTCCGGGACACGGGAAAACTGTTTTTT. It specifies CACLRDTGKLFF.

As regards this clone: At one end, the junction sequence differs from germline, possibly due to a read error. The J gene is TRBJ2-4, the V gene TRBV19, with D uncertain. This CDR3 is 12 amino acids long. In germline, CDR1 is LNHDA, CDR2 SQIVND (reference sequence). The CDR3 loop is CASSDSKSIQYF. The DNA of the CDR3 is TGTGCCAGTAGTGACTCTAAAAGCATTCAGTACTTC.

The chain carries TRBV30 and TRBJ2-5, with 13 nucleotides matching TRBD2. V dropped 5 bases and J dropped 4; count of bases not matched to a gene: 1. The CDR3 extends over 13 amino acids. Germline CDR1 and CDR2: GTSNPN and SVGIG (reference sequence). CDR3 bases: TGTGCCTGGGGACTAGCGGGAGCAGAGACCCAGTACTTC. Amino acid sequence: CAWGLAGAETQYF.